The entry that follows covers one TCR beta chain sequence. Antigen unknown. The same CDR3 arises from other DNA sequences in this sample as well. The entry originates in a study of shared clonotypes between healthy human individuals. The ends were cut back, 0 bases at V and 4 bases at J, with 11 bases in the middle. Germline assignment: CDR1 SGHRS and CDR2 YFSETQ. This CDR3 is built from 15 residues. Study-wide points: Owing to a small donor count, the genetic and exposure-history diversity represented was limited.

Method: immunoSEQ multiplex PCR; TCRdb's copy keeps in-frame clones and lacks some. The table shows about 960,000 clones, with around 80% occurring only once. This sequence joins TRBV5-1 and TRBJ2-1, with a tentative D call TRBD2 (6 bases). This clonotype was sampled from a man younger than 35 in good health. Sequencing was performed on memory CD4+ T cells sorted from blood. The subset is: CD45RA-negative fraction. CDR3 sequence (DNA): TGCGCCAGCAGCTTGGCGGGGACTGCATACAATGAGCAGTTCTTC. Protein product: CASSLAGTAYNEQFF.